This TCR beta chain was observed in a study of blood T cell repertoires in COVID-19. Assay used: immunoSEQ multiplex PCR; TCRdb lists only in-frame clones, some missing. The table has roughly 65,000 clones, under 85% seen once. The source material was peripheral blood. This sequence was found in a man in his 60s with acute or convalescent COVID-19.

The CDR3 DNA is TGTGCCAGCACCACCGACAGGGGGCCTCGGAATGAGCAGTTCTTC. Translation: CASTTDRGPRNEQFF. The rearrangement links TRBV5-6 to TRBJ2-1, with TRBD1 identical over 10 bases. J lost 7 bases, V lost 6 bases, and 10 bases had no gene match. CDR3 length equals 15 residues. Germline V gene data show CDR1 as SGHDT and CDR2 as YYEEEE.